The present TCR beta chain was sequenced within a study of T cell responses to AZD1222 COVID-19 vaccine. Study background: Pooled in the analysis were second doses at about 4 or about 12 weeks. Findings of the study overall: Per reports, nearly half of all spike-specific TCRs target regions that are unmutated in variants. Donors were mostly white British, more females; clonal diversity possibly underestimated.

Only in-frame clones appear in the TCRdb table, and some are missing; sequencing was by immunoSEQ multiplex PCR. This sample has roughly 100,000 clones, with roughly nine tenths found just once. Of note for this clone: Its antigen remains unknown. Other DNA sequences in this specimen translate into the identical CDR3.

Germline CDR1 SGHRS, CDR2 YFSETQ. Trimming cost V 2 bases and J 2 bases, with 3 bases left between them. There are 12 residues in the CDR3. Material: peripheral blood, obtained on day 0 of AZD1222 vaccination. This TCR derives from an adult in good health. This chain connects TRBV5-1 to TRBJ2-3; D is ambiguous. In nucleotides, the CDR3 is TGCGCCAGCAGCTTTTCCACAGATACGCAGTATTTT. Translated: CASSFSTDTQYF.